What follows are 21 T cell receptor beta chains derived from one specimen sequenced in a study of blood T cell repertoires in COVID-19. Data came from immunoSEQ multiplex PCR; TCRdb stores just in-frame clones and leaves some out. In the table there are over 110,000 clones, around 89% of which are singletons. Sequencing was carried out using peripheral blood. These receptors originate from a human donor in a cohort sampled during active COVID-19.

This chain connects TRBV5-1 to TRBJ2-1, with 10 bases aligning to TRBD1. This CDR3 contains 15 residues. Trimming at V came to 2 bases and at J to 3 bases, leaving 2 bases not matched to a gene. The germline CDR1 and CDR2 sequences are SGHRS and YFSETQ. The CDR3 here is CASSLRDRGYNEQFF. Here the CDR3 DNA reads TGCGCCAGCAGCTTAAGGGACAGGGGCTACAATGAGCAGTTCTTC. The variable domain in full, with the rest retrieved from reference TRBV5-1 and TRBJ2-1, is KAGVTQTPRYLIKTRGQQVTLSCSPISGHRSVSWYQQTPGQGLQFLFEYFSETQRNKGNFPGRFSGRQFSNSRSEMNVSTLELGDSALYLCASSLRDRGYNEQFFGPGTRLTVL.

In DNA, the CDR3 is TGTGCCAGCAGCGTAGGACAGGGAAGTTCTAATGAAAAACTGTTTTTT. This encodes CASSVGQGSSNEKLFF. The V and J genes are TRBV9 and TRBJ1-4; 7 bases are shared with TRBD1. Germline V gene data show CDR1 as SGDLS and CDR2 as YYNGEE. V was clipped by 0 bases and J by 3 bases; unmatched bases: 5. The CDR3 has 16 amino acids.

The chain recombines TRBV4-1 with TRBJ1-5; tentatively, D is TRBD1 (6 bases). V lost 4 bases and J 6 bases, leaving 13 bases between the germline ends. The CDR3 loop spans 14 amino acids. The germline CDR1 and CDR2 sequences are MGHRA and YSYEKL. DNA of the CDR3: TGCGCCAGCAGCCCGACAGGTGATAGTCAGCCCCAGCATTTT. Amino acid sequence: CASSPTGDSQPQHF.

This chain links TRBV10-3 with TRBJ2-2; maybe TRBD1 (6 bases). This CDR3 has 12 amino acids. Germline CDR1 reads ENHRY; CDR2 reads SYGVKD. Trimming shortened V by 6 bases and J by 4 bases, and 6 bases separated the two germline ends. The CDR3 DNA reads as TGTGCCATCAGGGACAGCACCGGGGAGCTGTTTTTT. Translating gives CAIRDSTGELFF.

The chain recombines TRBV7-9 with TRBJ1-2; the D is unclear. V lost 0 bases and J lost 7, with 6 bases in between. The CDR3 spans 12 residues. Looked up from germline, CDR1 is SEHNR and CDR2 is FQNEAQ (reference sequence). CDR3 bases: TGTGCCAGCAGCTTAGCTAACGGTGGCTACACCTTC. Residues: CASSLANGGYTF.

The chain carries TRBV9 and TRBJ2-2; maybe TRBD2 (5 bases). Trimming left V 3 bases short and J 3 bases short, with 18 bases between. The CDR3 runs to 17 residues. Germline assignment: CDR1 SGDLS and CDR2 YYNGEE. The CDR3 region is CASSGGHLGRDTGELFF. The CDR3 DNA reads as TGTGCCAGCAGCGGAGGGCATTTAGGTAGGGACACCGGGGAGCTGTTTTTT. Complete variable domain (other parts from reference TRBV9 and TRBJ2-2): DSGVTQTPKHLITATGQRVTLRCSPRSGDLSVYWYQQSLDQGLQFLIQYYNGEERAKGNILERFSAQQFPDLHSELNLSSLELGDSALYFCASSGGHLGRDTGELFFGEGSRLTVL.

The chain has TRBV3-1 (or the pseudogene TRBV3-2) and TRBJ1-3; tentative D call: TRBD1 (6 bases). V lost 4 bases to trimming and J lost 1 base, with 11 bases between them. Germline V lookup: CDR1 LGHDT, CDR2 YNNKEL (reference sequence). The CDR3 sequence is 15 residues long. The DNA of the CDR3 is TGTGCCAGCAGCCCCAGGGGAGCATCTGGAAACACCATATATTTT. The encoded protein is CASSPRGASGNTIYF.

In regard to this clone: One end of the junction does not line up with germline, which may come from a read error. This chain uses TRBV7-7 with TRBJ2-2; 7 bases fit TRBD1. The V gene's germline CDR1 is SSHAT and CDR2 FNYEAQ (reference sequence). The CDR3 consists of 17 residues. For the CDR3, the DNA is TGTGCTAGCAGCCAAATTGCCGGGACAGCAAAACCCGGGGAGCTGTTTTTT. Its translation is CASSQIAGTAKPGELFF.

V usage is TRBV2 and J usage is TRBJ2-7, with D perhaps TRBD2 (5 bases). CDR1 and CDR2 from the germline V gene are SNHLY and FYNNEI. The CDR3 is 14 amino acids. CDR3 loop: CATRRTPGSYEQYF. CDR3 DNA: TGTGCTACCCGGAGGACCCCCGGTTCCTACGAGCAGTACTTC.

CDR3 DNA: TGTGCCTGGAGTGGGGGACAGGGAGGCAATCAGCCCCAGCATTTT. Its translation is CAWSGGQGGNQPQHF. This rearrangement joins TRBV30 to TRBJ1-5; 9 bases fit TRBD1. V dropped 1 base and J dropped 2; count of bases not matched to a gene: 3. The CDR3 consists of 15 residues. Germline V CDR1 and CDR2: GTSNPN, SVGIG (reference sequence).

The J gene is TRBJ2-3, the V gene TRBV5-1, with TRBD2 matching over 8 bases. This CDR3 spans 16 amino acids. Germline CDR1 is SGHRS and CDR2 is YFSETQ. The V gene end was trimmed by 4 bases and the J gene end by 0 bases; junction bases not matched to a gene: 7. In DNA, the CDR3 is TGCGCCAGCAGCGCGGGACTAGGCTTAAGCACAGATACGCAGTATTTT. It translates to CASSAGLGLSTDTQYF.

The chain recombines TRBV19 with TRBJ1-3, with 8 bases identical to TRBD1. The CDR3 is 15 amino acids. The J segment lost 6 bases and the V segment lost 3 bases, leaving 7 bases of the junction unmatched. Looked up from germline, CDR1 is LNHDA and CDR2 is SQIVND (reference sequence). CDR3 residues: CASSIPDRGENTIYF. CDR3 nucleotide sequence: TGTGCCAGTAGTATCCCCGACAGGGGCGAAAACACCATATATTTT.

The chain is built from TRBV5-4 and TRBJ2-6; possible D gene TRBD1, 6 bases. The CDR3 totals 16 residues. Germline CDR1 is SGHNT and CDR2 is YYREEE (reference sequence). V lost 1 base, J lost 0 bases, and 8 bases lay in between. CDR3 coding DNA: TGTGCCAGCAGCTTGAGGGGGATCTCTGGGGCCAACGTCCTGACTTTC. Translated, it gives CASSLRGISGANVLTF.

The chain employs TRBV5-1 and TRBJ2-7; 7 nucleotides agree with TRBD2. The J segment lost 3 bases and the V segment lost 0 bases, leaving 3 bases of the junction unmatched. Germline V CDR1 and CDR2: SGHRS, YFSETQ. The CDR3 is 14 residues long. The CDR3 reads CASSLERENYEQYF. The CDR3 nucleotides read TGCGCCAGCAGCTTGGAGCGGGAAAACTACGAGCAGTACTTC.

The CDR3 sequence: CASSLAGTDKNGYTF. CDR3 bases: TGCGCCAGCAGCTTGGCTGGGACAGACAAAAATGGCTACACCTTC. The chain links TRBV5-1 to TRBJ1-2; 7 bases are a match to TRBD1. The CDR3 runs 15 residues. The ends lost 0 bases at V and 6 bases at J; junction bases unmatched: 8. Per the germline V gene, CDR1 is SGHRS and CDR2 is YFSETQ.

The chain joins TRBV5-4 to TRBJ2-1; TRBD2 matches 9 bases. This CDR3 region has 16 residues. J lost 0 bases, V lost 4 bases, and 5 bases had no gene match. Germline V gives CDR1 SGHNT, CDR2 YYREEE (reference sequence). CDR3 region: CASSPPGLASYNEQFF. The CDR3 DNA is TGTGCCAGCAGCCCTCCGGGACTAGCCTCCTACAATGAGCAGTTCTTC.

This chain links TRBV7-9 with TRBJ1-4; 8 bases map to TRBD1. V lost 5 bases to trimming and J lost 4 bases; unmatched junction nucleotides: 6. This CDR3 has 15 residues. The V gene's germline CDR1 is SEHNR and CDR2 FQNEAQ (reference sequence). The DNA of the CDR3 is TGTGCCAGCAGCATTGGACAGGGAATTAATGAAAAACTGTTTTTT. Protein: CASSIGQGINEKLFF.

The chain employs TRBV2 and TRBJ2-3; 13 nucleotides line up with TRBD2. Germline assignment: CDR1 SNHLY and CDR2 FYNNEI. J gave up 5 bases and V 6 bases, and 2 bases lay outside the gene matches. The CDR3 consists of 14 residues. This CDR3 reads CASRTSGGRDTQYF. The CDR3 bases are TGTGCCAGCAGGACTAGCGGGGGGCGAGATACGCAGTATTTT.

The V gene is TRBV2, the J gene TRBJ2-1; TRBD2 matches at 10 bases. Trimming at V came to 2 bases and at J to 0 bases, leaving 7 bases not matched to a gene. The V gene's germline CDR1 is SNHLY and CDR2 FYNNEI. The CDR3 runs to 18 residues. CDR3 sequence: CASSESSGGLSSYNEQFF. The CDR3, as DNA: TGTGCCAGCAGTGAAAGTAGCGGGGGGCTTAGCTCCTACAATGAGCAGTTCTTC.

CDR3 in amino acids: CASSLVSARGQPQHF. The DNA for the CDR3 is TGTGCCAGCAGCTTGGTGTCAGCCAGAGGTCAGCCCCAGCATTTT. This sequence joins TRBV5-6 and TRBJ1-5; D is ambiguous. The CDR3 length is 15 residues. Trimming removed 0 bases at V and 6 bases at J, with 13 bases between. Germline values: CDR1 SGHDT, CDR2 YYEEEE.

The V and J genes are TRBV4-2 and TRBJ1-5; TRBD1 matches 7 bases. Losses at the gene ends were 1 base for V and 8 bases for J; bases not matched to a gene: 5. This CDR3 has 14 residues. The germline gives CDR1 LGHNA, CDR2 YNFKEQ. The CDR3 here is CASSQGRGPEPQHF. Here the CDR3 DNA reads TGTGCCAGCAGCCAAGGGAGGGGGCCAGAGCCCCAGCATTTT.